This TCR beta chain originates from a study of cytomegalovirus exposure and HLA in healthy donors. Study information: From HLA-typed donors, an early data release held approximately 85 million unique TCRs.

The CDR3 is 16 residues long. With 3 bases removed from V and 0 bases from J, the gap between germline ends came to 15 bases. CDR1 is SGHRS and CDR2 is YFSETQ in the germline V gene. PCR was performed using 60 Vbeta and 13 Jbeta primers. Generated by immunoSEQ multiplex PCR, the TCRdb table keeps only in-frame clones and is missing some. The sample lists roughly 190,000 clones; 80% were seen once. The TCR comes from a man in his forties in good health and CMV-seropositive. Sequenced: PBMCs. V usage is TRBV5-1 and J usage is TRBJ1-1; possible D gene TRBD1, 5 bases. The CDR3 nucleotides read TGCGCCAGCAGCTCCGACAGAGGACAAATGAACACTGAAGCTTTCTTT. It yields the protein CASSSDRGQMNTEAFF. Using reference TRBV5-1 and TRBJ1-1 for the parts outside the CDR3, the full variable domain is KAGVTQTPRYLIKTRGQQVTLSCSPISGHRSVSWYQQTPGQGLQFLFEYFSETQRNKGNFPGRFSGRQFSNSRSEMNVSTLELGDSALYLCASSSDRGQMNTEAFFGQGTRLTVV.